These 9 T cell receptor beta chains were all obtained from the same sample, sequenced in a study of cytomegalovirus exposure and HLA in healthy donors (dated by TCRdb to about 2017). The library was generated by the immunoSEQ multiplex PCR assay. A mixture of 60 forward primers for TCR Vbeta segments and 13 reverse primers for TCR Jbeta segments was used in the multiplex PCR. Imported from immuneACCESS, the table was reduced by TCRdb to in-frame sequences with V and J called. These copies leave out some clones; in studies compared against another copy, an unresolved V gene accounts for under half, and the cause of the remainder is not known. The sample yields about 180,000 clones; around 76% were counted once. The top ten clonotypes cover about 1.5% of the sample. The sequenced sample consisted of PBMCs. The receptors were sampled from a man aged 35 to 55 in good health and CMV-seronegative.

The V call is TRBV29-1, the J call TRBJ2-3; TRBD2 matches 7 bases. This CDR3 spans 18 amino acids. V shed 7 bases, J shed 4 bases, and the junction held 23 bases outside the gene matches. Germline V CDR1 and CDR2: SQVTM, ANQGSEA. As DNA, the CDR3 is TGCAGCGCTGACGCGGAAATAACCAGATCAGGGAGGGCAGATACGCAGTATTTT. Translation gives CSADAEITRSGRADTQYF.

V gene TRBV7-6 combines with J gene TRBJ1-1; TRBD1 matches at 10 bases. Germline CDR1 is SGHVS and CDR2 is FNYEAQ. The V gene end was trimmed by 5 bases and the J gene end by 4 bases; junction bases not matched to a gene: 4. The CDR3 loop spans 14 amino acids. The CDR3 coding sequence is TGTGCCAGCAGCCTGACAGGGGGCCGCACTGAAGCTTTCTTT. Translation: CASSLTGGRTEAFF. The whole variable domain, remainder taken from reference TRBV7-6 and TRBJ1-1, is GAGVSQSPRYKVTKRGQDVALRCDPISGHVSLYWYRQALGQGPEFLTYFNYEAQQDKSGLPNDRFSAERPEGSISTLTIQRTEQRDSAMYRCASSLTGGRTEAFFGQGTRLTVV.

This chain joins TRBV18 and TRBJ2-5; 9 bases map to TRBD2. V shed 6 bases and J 5 bases; nucleotides not matched to a gene: 7. Germline values: CDR1 KGHSH, CDR2 LQKENI. This CDR3 spans 14 amino acids. The CDR3 region is CASSPAGGRETQYF. DNA for the CDR3: TGTGCCAGCTCCCCAGCGGGGGGAAGGGAGACCCAGTACTTC.

The J gene is TRBJ1-3, the V gene TRBV4-2; no reliable D call. Germline CDR1 LGHNA, CDR2 YNFKEQ. Trimming left V 0 bases short and J 2 bases short, with 14 bases between. The CDR3 sequence is 17 residues long. CDR3 DNA: TGTGCCAGCAGCCAAGAGATGGGCCGGTGGACTGGAAACACCATATATTTT. As protein: CASSQEMGRWTGNTIYF.

The chain joins TRBV7-6 to TRBJ1-3; 8 bases map to TRBD1. V shed 1 base and J 2 bases; nucleotides not matched to a gene: 1. CDR3 length: 15 amino acids. Germline V lookup: CDR1 SGHVS, CDR2 FNYEAQ. CDR3 amino acids: CASSLGTGPGNTIYF. The CDR3 DNA reads TGTGCCAGCAGCTTAGGGACAGGGCCTGGAAACACCATATATTTT.

The chain is built from TRBV5-8 and TRBJ2-3, with 7 bases aligning to TRBD2. This CDR3 contains 12 residues. CDR1 and CDR2 from the germline V gene are SGHTS and YDEGEE. The V gene end was trimmed by 0 bases and the J gene end by 9 bases; junction bases not matched to a gene: 1. The CDR3 region is CASSLDGRTQYF. CDR3 in DNA: TGTGCCAGCAGCTTGGACGGGAGGACGCAGTATTTT.

The chain joins TRBV19 to TRBJ2-3; 8 bases agree with TRBD2. This CDR3 has 14 residues. CDR1 is LNHDA and CDR2 is SQIVND in the germline V gene (reference sequence). With V trimmed by 3 bases and J by 2 bases, 1 base remained unmatched. CDR3 bases: TGTGCCAGTAGTATCGGGAGGGCCACAGATACGCAGTATTTT. Translation gives CASSIGRATDTQYF. Variable domain in full (rest from reference TRBV19 and TRBJ2-3): DGGITQSPKYLFRKEGQNVTLSCEQNLNHDAMYWYRQDPGQGLRLIYYSQIVNDFQKGDIAEGYSVSREKKESFPLTVTSAQKNPTAFYLCASSIGRATDTQYFGPGTRLTVL.

This clone came up once. This chain links TRBV19 with TRBJ1-5; TRBD1 matches 8 bases. CDR1 and CDR2 from the germline V gene are LNHDA and SQIVND (reference sequence). The CDR3 loop spans 16 amino acids. The V segment lost 5 bases and the J segment 1 base; nucleotides outside the gene matches: 7. The CDR3 region is CASSVWTGTSNQPQHF. The CDR3 DNA reads as TGTGCCAGTAGTGTCTGGACAGGGACCAGCAATCAGCCCCAGCATTTT.

The rearrangement joins TRBV4-3 to TRBJ1-6; 11 bases are shared with TRBD1. Looked up from germline, CDR1 is LGHNA and CDR2 is YSLEER. Trimming at V came to 4 bases and at J to 5 bases, leaving 7 bases not matched to a gene. CDR3 length: 17 residues. CDR3: CASSREDRGRNNSPLHF. The CDR3 DNA reads TGCGCCAGCAGCCGAGAGGACAGGGGGCGAAATAATTCACCCCTCCACTTT.